This T cell receptor beta chain was documented in a study of blood T cell repertoires in COVID-19. This CDR3 spans 13 amino acids. Germline assignment: CDR1 SGHTA and CDR2 FQGNSA. After removal of 4 bases from V and 6 bases from J, the junction contained 6 bases not matched to a gene. The data were produced by immunoSEQ multiplex PCR, yet TCRdb's version contains in-frame clones alone and is incomplete. The repertoire consists of roughly 38,000 clones, with more than 70% occurring once and the leading ten covering 30% to 35%. The source is a man in his 60s with acute or convalescent COVID-19. Material: peripheral blood. The J gene is TRBJ2-7, the V gene TRBV7-2, with 7 positions matching TRBD1. The CDR3 protein is CASSWTTGPEQYF. The DNA for the CDR3 is TGTGCCAGCAGCTGGACGACAGGGCCCGAGCAGTACTTC.